The present T cell receptor (beta chain) was sequenced within a study of beta chain features in type 1 diabetes. Every bit of the isolated RNA underwent reverse transcription, so sequencing read expressed TCRB transcripts. The assay was immunoSEQ multiplex PCR, and TCRdb's table has in-frame clones only and misses some. The sample contains 360,000 or so clones, about 18% of which appear only once. General study findings and limits: Healthy donors had naive, central memory and Treg TCRB repertoires that appeared less similar than those seen among patients.

Turning to this clone: The antigen is undetermined.

CDR1 and CDR2 (germline): SGHRS, YFSETQ. The CDR3 is 16 residues long. The junction had 4 bases not matched to a gene; V was cut back by 2 bases and J by 2 bases. The sequence was collected from a woman in her late teens or twenties in good health. The chain has TRBV5-1 and TRBJ2-3, with TRBD2 matching over 11 bases. Sequenced sample: naive CD4+ T cells from blood. This chain's CDR3 is CASSLPGLAATDTQYF. The CDR3 coding sequence is TGCGCCAGCAGCTTACCGGGACTAGCGGCCACAGATACGCAGTATTTT. Full variable domain (outside the CDR3, taken from reference TRBV5-1 and TRBJ2-3): KAGVTQTPRYLIKTRGQQVTLSCSPISGHRSVSWYQQTPGQGLQFLFEYFSETQRNKGNFPGRFSGRQFSNSRSEMNVSTLELGDSALYLCASSLPGLAATDTQYFGPGTRLTVL.